This record covers a single TCR beta chain. As yet, its antigen is unknown. The germline CDR1 and CDR2 sequences are SGHTA and FQGNSA. The CDR3 totals 12 residues. The V end lost 5 bases, the J end lost 2 bases, and 5 bases lay between the germline ends. Original processing methods: A distant-metastasis classifier for papillary thyroid cancer was built using CDR3 differences across clinicopathological groups. TCRdb re-processed the PCR reads through MiXCR. The V and J calls here are based on TCRdb, not the publication. Among around 26,000 clones, roughly 22% were seen once, and the ten largest hold 4% to 5.5%. The sample is drawn from a study of metastatic and nonmetastatic thyroid tumors. Study information: Repertoires were compared across blood and tumor or nodule tissue from malignant and benign thyroid patients. The study, taken as a whole, reports: Reports indicated that malignant thyroid tumors showed significantly higher TCR beta diversity than benign nodules did, in blood and tumor.

Every patient underwent thyroid surgery untreated. This TCR came from a female donor with papillary thyroid cancer or a benign thyroid nodule (not recorded which). Some clones in this sample may be carry-over from other donors' samples. The material sequenced was adjacent normal tissue. The chain links TRBV7-2 to TRBJ2-3, with no clear D. The CDR3 sequence is CASSPYTDTQYF. Here the CDR3 DNA reads TGTGCCAGCAGCCCATACACAGATACGCAGTATTTT.